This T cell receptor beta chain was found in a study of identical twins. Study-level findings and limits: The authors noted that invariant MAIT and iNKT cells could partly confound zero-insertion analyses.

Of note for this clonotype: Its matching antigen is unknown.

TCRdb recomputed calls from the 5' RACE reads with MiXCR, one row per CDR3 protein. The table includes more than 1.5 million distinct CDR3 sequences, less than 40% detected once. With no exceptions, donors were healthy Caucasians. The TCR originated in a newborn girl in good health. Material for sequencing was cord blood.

CDR3 sequence (DNA): TGCAGCGCAAAACGGGCCTGGACTAGCGGGAGTGACACAGATACGCAGTATTTT. Protein sequence: CSAKRAWTSGSDTDTQYF. The V and J genes are TRBV29-1 and TRBJ2-3; 13 positions match TRBD2. From germline, CDR1 is SQVTM and CDR2 ANQGSEA. With V trimmed by 7 bases and J by 2 bases, 15 bases remained unmatched. The CDR3 length is 18 residues.